The 6 T cell receptor beta chains given below trace back to one sample, sequenced in a study of T-cell memory formation after mild COVID-19. TCRdb re-called the 5' RACE reads with MiXCR, one entry per CDR3 protein. The sample has 150,000 to 200,000 distinct CDR3 sequences, about a fifth seen once. Sequenced sample: PBMCs or a T cell subset sorted from them (not recorded which). These receptors all stem from an adult woman who had mild COVID-19 (a few samples of this study predate the infection). Cell type and time point are not known.

This clonotype was counted a few times. This chain joins TRBV4-2 and TRBJ2-7; D gene unclear. The CDR3 is 16 residues long. Trimming removed 0 bases at V and 1 base at J, with 13 bases between. The V gene's germline CDR1 is LGHNA and CDR2 YNFKEQ. Written as DNA, the CDR3 is TGTGCCAGCAGCCAAGAAGGTGTGACACCTTCCTACGAGCAGTACTTC. Translating it yields CASSQEGVTPSYEQYF.

The rearrangement uses TRBV6-2 or TRBV6-3 and TRBJ2-7; D is unresolved. This CDR3 is 14 amino acids long. Between the trimmed V and J ends, which lost 2 bases and 0 bases, there was a span of 8 bases. Germline CDR1 and CDR2: MNHEY and SVGEGT. DNA of the CDR3: TGTGCCAGCAGTTACACCCTAGGCTCCTACGAGCAGTACTTC. Its translation is CASSYTLGSYEQYF.

This clonotype was counted only a few times. DNA for the CDR3: TGCGCCAGCAGCCAAGTGGTAGGAGGGTCTGGGGAGCAGTACTTC. It encodes CASSQVVGGSGEQYF. The chain recombines TRBV4-1 with TRBJ2-7; a weak D match, TRBD2 (6 bases). The germline CDR1 and CDR2 sequences are MGHRA and YSYEKL. There are 15 residues in the CDR3. V gave up 1 base and J gave up 7 bases, with 17 bases separating them.

This chain links TRBV15 with TRBJ1-4; 8 positions match TRBD1. The CDR3 length is 18 residues. Trimming removed 5 bases from V and 0 bases from J; junction bases left unmatched: 11. The germline V gene has CDR1 LNHNV and CDR2 YYDKDF (reference sequence). The CDR3 protein is CATSGGTGHSATNEKLFF. DNA for the CDR3: TGTGCCACCAGCGGAGGGACAGGCCATTCCGCAACTAATGAAAAACTGTTTTTT.

The chain uses TRBV4-3 and TRBJ2-1; the D is unclear. CDR3 length: 16 residues. CDR1 LGHNA and CDR2 YSLEER come from the germline V gene. V was clipped by 6 bases and J by 0 bases, with 15 bases between them. CDR3 in amino acids: CASSHLGSSSYNEQFF. The CDR3 DNA follows: TGCGCCAGCAGTCACTTGGGCTCCAGCTCCTACAATGAGCAGTTCTTC.

The chain links TRBV9 to TRBJ2-7; D is perhaps TRBD1 or TRBD2 (6 bases each). V lost 1 base and J 7 bases, leaving 21 bases between the germline ends. The CDR3 loop spans 16 amino acids. Germline assignment: CDR1 SGDLS and CDR2 YYNGEE. Here the CDR3 reads CASSVSGGLPPWEQYF. The CDR3 region has the DNA TGTGCCAGCAGCGTATCCGGGGGCCTGCCGCCCTGGGAGCAGTACTTC.